This T cell receptor beta chain was sequenced for a study of tumor and adjacent non-tumor tissue in lung cancer. This sample's RNA came from whole unsorted tissue. Distant lung tissue was collected more than 3 cm away from the tumor edge. The CDR3 extends over 15 amino acids. V was shortened by 5 bases and J by 4 bases, with 17 bases between the two germline ends. CDR1 and CDR2 from the germline V gene are SGHRS and YFSETQ. Three rounds of nested PCR, following a modified ARM-PCR protocol, produced the TCRbeta library. From the multiplex PCR reads, TCRdb called clonotypes with MiXCR, one entry per CDR3 protein. The top ten clones hold approximately 55% of a sample with about 76,000 distinct CDR3 sequences, more than 80% of them seen once. This clonotype was counted between two and nine times.

The J gene is TRBJ2-3, the V gene TRBV5-1; a weak D match, TRBD2 (5 bases). The sample comprised distant non-tumor lung tissue. This clonotype originated in a man in his sixties with non-small cell lung cancer. CDR3 in DNA: TGCGCCAGCAGGAGTCAGGTTCCCGGGGCAGATACGCAGTATTTT. It encodes CASRSQVPGADTQYF.